One T cell receptor beta chain is described in this entry. Individuals aged roughly 18 to 90 years were recruited from fewer than 25 US areas. Deletions cut 1 base from V and 1 base from J, with 17 bases between. The CDR3 covers 17 residues. The germline V gene has CDR1 SGHNT and CDR2 YYREEE (reference sequence). The data were obtained in a study of blood T cell repertoires in COVID-19. Method: immunoSEQ multiplex PCR; TCRdb's copy keeps in-frame clones and lacks some. The sample includes approximately 200,000 clones, 85% to 90% of them seen just once. The material sequenced was PBMCs or T cells enriched from blood (not recorded which). This receptor was taken from a woman under 30 in a cohort exposed to, infected with or recovered from COVID-19 (not recorded which). The rearrangement joins TRBV5-4 to TRBJ1-1, with D perhaps matching TRBD1 (5 bases). CDR3 sequence: CASSLRVAPGQNTEAFF. In DNA, the CDR3 is TGTGCCAGCAGCTTGCGGGTTGCGCCTGGACAGAACACTGAAGCTTTCTTT.